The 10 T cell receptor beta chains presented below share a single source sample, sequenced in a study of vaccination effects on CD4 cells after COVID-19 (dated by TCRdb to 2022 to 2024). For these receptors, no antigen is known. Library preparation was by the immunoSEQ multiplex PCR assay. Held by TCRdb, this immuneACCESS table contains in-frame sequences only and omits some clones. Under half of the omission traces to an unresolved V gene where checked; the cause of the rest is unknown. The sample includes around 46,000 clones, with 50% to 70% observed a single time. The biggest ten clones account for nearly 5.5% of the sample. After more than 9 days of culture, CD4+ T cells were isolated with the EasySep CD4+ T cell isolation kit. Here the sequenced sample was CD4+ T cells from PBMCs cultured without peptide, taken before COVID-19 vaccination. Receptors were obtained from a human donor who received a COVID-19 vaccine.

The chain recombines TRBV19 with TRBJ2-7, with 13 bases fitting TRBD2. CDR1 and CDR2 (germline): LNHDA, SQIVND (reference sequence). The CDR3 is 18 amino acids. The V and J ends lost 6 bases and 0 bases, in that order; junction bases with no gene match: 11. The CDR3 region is CASSAGTSGIGPSYEQYF. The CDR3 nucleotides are TGTGCCAGTAGCGCCGGGACTAGCGGGATCGGGCCCTCCTACGAGCAGTACTTC.

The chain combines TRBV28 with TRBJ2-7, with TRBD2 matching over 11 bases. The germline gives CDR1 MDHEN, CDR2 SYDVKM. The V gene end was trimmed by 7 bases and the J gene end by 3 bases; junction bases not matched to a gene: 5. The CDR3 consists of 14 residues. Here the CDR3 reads CASIPTSGVYEQYF. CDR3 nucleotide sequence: TGTGCCAGCATCCCGACTAGCGGGGTCTACGAGCAGTACTTC.

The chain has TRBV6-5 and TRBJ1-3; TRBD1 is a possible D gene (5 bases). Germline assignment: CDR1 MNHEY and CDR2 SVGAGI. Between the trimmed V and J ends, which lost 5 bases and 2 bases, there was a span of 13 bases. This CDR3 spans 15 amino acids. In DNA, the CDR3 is TGTGCCAGCAGTAGTGGGACGGGAGCTGGAAACACCATATATTTT. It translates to CASSSGTGAGNTIYF.

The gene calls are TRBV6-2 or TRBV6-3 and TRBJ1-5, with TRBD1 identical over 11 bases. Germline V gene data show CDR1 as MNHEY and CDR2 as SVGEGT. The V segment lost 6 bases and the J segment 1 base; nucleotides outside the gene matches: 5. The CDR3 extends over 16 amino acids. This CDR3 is CASSRTGGVSNQPQHF. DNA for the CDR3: TGTGCCAGCAGCCGGACAGGGGGCGTGAGCAATCAGCCCCAGCATTTT.

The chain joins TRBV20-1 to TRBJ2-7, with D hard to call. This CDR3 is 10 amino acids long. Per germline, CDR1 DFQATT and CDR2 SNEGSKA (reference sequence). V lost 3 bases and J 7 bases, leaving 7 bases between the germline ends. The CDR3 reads CSASGPEQYF. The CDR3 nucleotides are TGCAGTGCTAGCGGTCCTGAGCAGTACTTC.

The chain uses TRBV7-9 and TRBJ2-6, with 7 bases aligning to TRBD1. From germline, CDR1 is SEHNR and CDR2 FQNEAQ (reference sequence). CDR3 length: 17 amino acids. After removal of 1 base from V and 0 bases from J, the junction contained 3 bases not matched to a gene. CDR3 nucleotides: TGTGCCAGCAGCTTAGGGGACAGCTACTCTGGGGCCAACGTCCTGACTTTC. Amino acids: CASSLGDSYSGANVLTF.

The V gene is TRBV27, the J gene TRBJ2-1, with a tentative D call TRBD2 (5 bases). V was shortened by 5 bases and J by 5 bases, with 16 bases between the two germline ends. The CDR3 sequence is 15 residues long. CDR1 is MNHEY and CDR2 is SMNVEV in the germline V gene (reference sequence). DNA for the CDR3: TGTGCCAGCAGTCTCCGGATAGGAGGACACAATGAGCAGTTCTTC. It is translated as CASSLRIGGHNEQFF.

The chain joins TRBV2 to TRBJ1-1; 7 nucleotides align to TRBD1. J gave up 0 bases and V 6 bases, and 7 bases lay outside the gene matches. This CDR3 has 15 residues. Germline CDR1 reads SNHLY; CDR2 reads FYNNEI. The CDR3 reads CASRVQGVLNTEAFF. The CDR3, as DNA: TGTGCCAGCAGGGTCCAGGGGGTCCTGAACACTGAAGCTTTCTTT.

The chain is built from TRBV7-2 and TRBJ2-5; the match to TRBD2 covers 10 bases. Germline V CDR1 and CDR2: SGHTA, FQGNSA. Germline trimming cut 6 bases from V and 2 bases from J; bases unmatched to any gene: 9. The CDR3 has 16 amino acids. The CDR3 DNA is TGTGCCAGCAGGGACCGGACTAGCGGACCACAAGAGACCCAGTACTTC. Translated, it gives CASRDRTSGPQETQYF. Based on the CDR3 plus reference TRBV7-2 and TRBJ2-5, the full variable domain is GAGVSQSPSNKVTEKGKDVELRCDPISGHTALYWYRQSLGQGLEFLIYFQGNSAPDKSGLPSDRFSAERTGGSVSTLTIQRTQQEDSAVYLCASRDRTSGPQETQYFGPGTRLLVL.

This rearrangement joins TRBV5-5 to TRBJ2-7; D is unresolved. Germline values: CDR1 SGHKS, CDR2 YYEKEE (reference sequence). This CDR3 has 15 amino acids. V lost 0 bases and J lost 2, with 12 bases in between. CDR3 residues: CASSLAPSRTYEQYF. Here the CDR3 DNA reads TGTGCCAGCAGCTTGGCCCCGTCCCGAACCTACGAGCAGTACTTC.